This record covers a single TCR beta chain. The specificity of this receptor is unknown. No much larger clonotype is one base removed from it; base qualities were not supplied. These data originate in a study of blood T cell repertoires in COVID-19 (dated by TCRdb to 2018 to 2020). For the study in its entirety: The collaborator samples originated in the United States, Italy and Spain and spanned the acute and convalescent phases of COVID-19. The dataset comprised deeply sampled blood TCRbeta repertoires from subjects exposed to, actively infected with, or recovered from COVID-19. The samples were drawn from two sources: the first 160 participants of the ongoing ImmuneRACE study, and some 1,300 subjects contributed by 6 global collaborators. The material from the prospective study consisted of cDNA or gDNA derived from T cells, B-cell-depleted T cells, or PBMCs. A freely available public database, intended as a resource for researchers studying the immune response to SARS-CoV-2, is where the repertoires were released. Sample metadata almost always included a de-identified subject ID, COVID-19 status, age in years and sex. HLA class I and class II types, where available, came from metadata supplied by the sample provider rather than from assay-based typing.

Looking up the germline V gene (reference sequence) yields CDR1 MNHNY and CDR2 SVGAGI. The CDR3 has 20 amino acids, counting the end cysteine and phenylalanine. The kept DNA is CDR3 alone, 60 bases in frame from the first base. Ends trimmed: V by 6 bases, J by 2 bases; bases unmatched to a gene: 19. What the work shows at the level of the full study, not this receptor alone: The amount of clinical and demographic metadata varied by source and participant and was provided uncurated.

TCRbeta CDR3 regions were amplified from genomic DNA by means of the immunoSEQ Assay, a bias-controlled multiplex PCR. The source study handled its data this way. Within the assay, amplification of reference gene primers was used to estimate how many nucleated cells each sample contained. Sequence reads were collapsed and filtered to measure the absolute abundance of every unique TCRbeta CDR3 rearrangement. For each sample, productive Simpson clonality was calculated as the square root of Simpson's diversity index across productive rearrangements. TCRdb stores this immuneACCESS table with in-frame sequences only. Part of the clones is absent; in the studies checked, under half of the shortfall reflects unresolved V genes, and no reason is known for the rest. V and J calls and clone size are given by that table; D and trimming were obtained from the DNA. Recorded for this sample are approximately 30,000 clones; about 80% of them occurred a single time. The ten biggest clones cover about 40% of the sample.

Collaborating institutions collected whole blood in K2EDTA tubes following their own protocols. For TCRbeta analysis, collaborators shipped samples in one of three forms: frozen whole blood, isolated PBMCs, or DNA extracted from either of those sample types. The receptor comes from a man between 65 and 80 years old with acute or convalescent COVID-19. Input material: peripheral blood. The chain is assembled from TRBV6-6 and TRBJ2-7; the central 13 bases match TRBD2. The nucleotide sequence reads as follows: TGTGCCAGCAGCCCCCTGAGCCCGAGGACTAGCGGGAGATTGGCCTACGAGCAGTACTTC. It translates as CASSPLSPRTSGRLAYEQYF.